Listed below are T cell receptor beta chains from one sample, sequenced in a study of untreated major depressive disorder. Clones were sequenced by immunoSEQ multiplex PCR, and TCRdb holds only the in-frame ones, with some missing. The sample comprises about 27,000 clones, about 89% of which are singletons, and 0.7% to 0.85% rests with the top ten. Source material: CD4+ T cells from PBMCs. Every receptor here comes from a woman in her twenties or thirties with major depressive disorder. CDR3s include the opening cysteine and the closing phenylalanine or tryptophan. The order of the fields is J gene, V gene, CDR3 protein.

j_call: TRBJ2-7
v_call: TRBV7-3
cdr3_aa: CASSLSGTGTYEQYF

j_call: TRBJ2-3
v_call: TRBV7-9
cdr3_aa: CASSSTGGIDTQYF

j_call: TRBJ2-2
v_call: TRBV19
cdr3_aa: CASMNSLNTGELFF

j_call: TRBJ2-1
v_call: TRBV11-2
cdr3_aa: CASSRGGEQFF

j_call: TRBJ2-7
v_call: TRBV19
cdr3_aa: CASSIGTSGNYEQYF

j_call: TRBJ2-7
v_call: TRBV4-1
cdr3_aa: CASSPGNRDDYEQYF

j_call: TRBJ1-6
v_call: TRBV9
cdr3_aa: CASSEGDRANSPLHF

j_call: TRBJ2-2
v_call: TRBV27
cdr3_aa: CASRQTGANTGELFF

j_call: TRBJ2-1
v_call: TRBV27
cdr3_aa: CASSYRVTNEQFF

j_call: TRBJ2-6
v_call: TRBV19
cdr3_aa: CASSIQEANVLTF

j_call: TRBJ2-1
v_call: TRBV5-1
cdr3_aa: CASSAPSGRALVYNEQFF